Below, 7 T cell receptor beta chains from the same sample are listed, as sequenced in a study of metastatic and nonmetastatic thyroid tumors. Through MiXCR, TCRdb re-clonotyped the PCR reads. This table has approximately 84,000 clones, more than 12% appearing once. Until they underwent thyroid surgery, no patient had received any treatment. Sequenced: blood. Receptors were obtained from a female donor with papillary thyroid cancer or a benign thyroid nodule (not recorded which). Some clones in this sample may be carry-over from other donors' samples.

This clone was seen only a few times. A much larger clone differs from this one at a single base, so this may be a read error. The rearrangement links TRBV10-2 to TRBJ2-2; 9 bases line up with TRBD1. Germline CDR1 reads WSHSY; CDR2 reads SAAADI. This CDR3 spans 14 amino acids. V lost 9 bases and J lost 1; bases outside the gene matches: 3. CDR3 in amino acids: CARKGQGNTGELFF. In DNA, the CDR3 is TGCGCCAGAAAGGGACAGGGGAACACCGGGGAGCTGTTTTTT.

This clone was detected ten times or more. V and J are TRBV10-2 and TRBJ2-7; D not certain. The germline V and J ends were trimmed by 8 bases and 2 bases, with 16 bases remaining between them. CDR1 is WSHSY and CDR2 is SAAADI in the germline V gene. There are 14 residues in the CDR3. This CDR3 reads CASGRARYPYEQYF. For the CDR3, the DNA is TGCGCCAGCGGAAGGGCCAGGTACCCCTACGAGCAGTACTTC.

Ten or more counts support this clone. The identical CDR3 is also encoded by other nucleotide sequences in the sample. This sequence joins TRBV6-1 and TRBJ2-1; D unclear. The CDR3 contains 12 residues. Deletions cut 5 bases from V and 6 bases from J, with 8 bases between. Germline V gene sequence: CDR1 MNHNS, CDR2 SASEGT. The CDR3 DNA is TGTGCCAGCAGTACTATGAGCAATGAGCAGTTCTTC. Amino acid sequence: CASSTMSNEQFF.

The chain couples TRBV6-2 or TRBV6-3 to TRBJ2-1, with D possibly being TRBD1 (7 bases). Trimming shortened V by 6 bases and J by 5 bases, and 11 bases separated the two germline ends. Germline V CDR1 and CDR2: MNHEY, SVGEGT. There are 13 residues in the CDR3. The CDR3 nucleotides read TGTGCCAGCAGCGCGGGACAGCACAATGAGCAGTTCTTC. Translation: CASSAGQHNEQFF.

This clone occurred many times. The rearrangement uses TRBV28 and TRBJ1-3; the match to TRBD1 covers 7 bases. Germline V gene data show CDR1 as MDHEN and CDR2 as SYDVKM. This CDR3 has 15 amino acids. The junction had 7 bases not matched to a gene; V was cut back by 6 bases and J by 2 bases. The CDR3 sequence is CASSLTGNTGNTIYF. CDR3 nucleotides: TGTGCCAGCAGCCTGACAGGGAATACTGGAAACACCATATATTTT. Variable domain in full (rest from reference TRBV28 and TRBJ1-3): DVKVTQSSRYLVKRTGEKVFLECVQDMDHENMFWYRQDPGLGLRLIYFSYDVKMKEKGDIPEGYSVSREKKERFSLILESASTNQTSMYLCASSLTGNTGNTIYFGEGSWLTVV.

In regard to this clone: The same CDR3 is also encoded by other DNA sequences in this sample. The rearrangement links TRBV11-1 to TRBJ2-7, with 15 bases lining up with TRBD2. V lost 5 bases, J lost 2 bases, and 10 bases stayed unmatched. There are 18 residues in the CDR3. In germline, CDR1 is SGHAT, CDR2 FQDESV (reference sequence). The CDR3 DNA sequence: TGTGCCAGCAGCCGGACTAGCGGGGGGGCCAGGTCGACCTACGAGCAGTACTTC. Translating gives CASSRTSGGARSTYEQYF.

About this clone itself: A much larger clonotype is one base distant, so this may be a read error. This sample includes further DNA sequences coding for the same CDR3. V and J are TRBV9 and TRBJ1-4, with a possible D match to TRBD1 (6 bases). This CDR3 contains 15 residues. From germline, CDR1 is SGDLS and CDR2 YYNGEE. Trimming pared 0 bases from V and 7 bases from J, leaving 13 bases between. CDR3 sequence: CASSVGGQGSEKLFF. DNA of the CDR3: TGTGCCAGCAGCGTAGGGGGGCAGGGAAGTGAAAAACTGTTTTTT.